This passage covers 2 T cell receptor beta chains from one sample sequenced in a study of T cell responses to AZD1222 COVID-19 vaccine. Here immunoSEQ multiplex PCR was the method, and the copy in TCRdb shows in-frame clones only, minus some. The sample includes tens of thousands of clones, about 94% seen only once; the top ten take about 3%. The source was peripheral blood, collected 28 days after the second AZD1222 dose. All receptors come from an adult who received the AZD1222 COVID-19 vaccine.

The chain links TRBV25-1 to TRBJ2-5; D gene uncertain. The germline V gene has CDR1 MGHDK and CDR2 SYGVNS. V lost 4 bases and J lost 1, with 10 bases in between. The CDR3 covers 14 residues. The CDR3 here is CASSAYGSQETQYF. The CDR3 DNA reads as TGTGCCAGCAGTGCGTATGGCAGCCAAGAGACCCAGTACTTC.

CDR3 bases: TGTGCCAGCAGCCAAGAATACGACAGGGAAACCTACGAGCAGTACTTC. Translating it yields CASSQEYDRETYEQYF. The rearrangement links TRBV4-2 to TRBJ2-7; TRBD1 matches 7 bases. Germline values: CDR1 LGHNA, CDR2 YNFKEQ. This CDR3 comprises 16 residues. Trimming cost V 0 bases and J 2 bases; bases outside gene matches: 7.